The 30 T cell receptor beta chains listed next were all sequenced from one sample in a study of T cell changes during pregnancy in multiple sclerosis. Assay used: immunoSEQ multiplex PCR; TCRdb lists only in-frame clones, some missing. The sample has roughly 57,000 clones; roughly 94% are singletons. Material: CD8+ T cells from peripheral blood mononuclear cells, obtained after pregnancy. Receptors originate from a female donor with multiple sclerosis, enrolled in a pregnancy study.

The chain recombines TRBV7-9 with TRBJ2-7, with 8 bases fitting TRBD1. Germline V CDR1 and CDR2: SEHNR, FQNEAQ (reference sequence). CDR3 length equals 15 residues. V gave up 1 base and J gave up 0 bases; unmatched junction bases: 2. CDR3 sequence reads: CASSLGTGSSYEQYF. CDR3 coding DNA: TGTGCCAGCAGCTTAGGGACAGGGAGCTCCTACGAGCAGTACTTC.

CDR3 nucleotide sequence: TGTGCCAGTAGTATTTACGGGAGTTCCTCAGATACGCAGTATTTT. Protein: CASSIYGSSSDTQYF. The chain couples TRBV19 to TRBJ2-3, with D maybe TRBD2 (6 bases). The CDR3 is 15 residues long. Germline V gene lookup returns CDR1 LNHDA and CDR2 SQIVND (reference sequence). V shed 3 bases and J shed 4 bases, with 14 bases lying between them.

V gene TRBV9 combines with J gene TRBJ2-2; no clear D. Germline values: CDR1 SGDLS, CDR2 YYNGEE. The CDR3 runs to 13 residues. The V and J ends lost 3 bases and 0 bases respectively, with 3 bases between them. Here the CDR3 DNA reads TGTGCCAGCAGCGCATCGAACACCGGGGAGCTGTTTTTT. Amino acids: CASSASNTGELFF.

This clone came up a few times. The chain links TRBV19 to TRBJ1-1; D is unresolved. V was cut by 5 bases and J by 11 bases, with 12 bases left in between. This CDR3 spans 11 amino acids. Germline CDR1 LNHDA, CDR2 SQIVND (reference sequence). The CDR3 here is CASSQTSRAFF. DNA of the CDR3: TGTGCCAGTAGTCAAACCTCGCGTGCTTTCTTT.

The chain employs TRBV27 and TRBJ2-1; D is possibly TRBD2 (6 bases). This CDR3 spans 14 amino acids. Trimming took off 6 bases at V and 3 bases at J, with 12 bases between the two ends. The V gene's germline CDR1 is MNHEY and CDR2 SMNVEV (reference sequence). The CDR3 DNA sequence: TGTGCCAGCAGCCCGCTAGCGCACTACAATGAGCAGTTCTTC. It translates to CASSPLAHYNEQFF.

The rearrangement joins TRBV28 to TRBJ1-5; 9 bases fit TRBD1. V shed 8 bases, J shed 1 base, and the junction held 12 bases outside the gene matches. This CDR3 is built from 17 residues. CDR1 and CDR2 (germline): MDHEN, SYDVKM. CDR3 nucleotides: TGTGCCAGCTTACCTCGGACAGGGGCGGCGAGCAATCAGCCCCAGCATTTT. The encoded protein is CASLPRTGAASNQPQHF. Complete variable domain (other parts from reference TRBV28 and TRBJ1-5): DVKVTQSSRYLVKRTGEKVFLECVQDMDHENMFWYRQDPGLGLRLIYFSYDVKMKEKGDIPEGYSVSREKKERFSLILESASTNQTSMYLCASLPRTGAASNQPQHFGDGTRLSIL.

The V gene is TRBV10-3, the J gene TRBJ1-3; D not resolved. V lost 6 bases to trimming and J lost 0 bases, with 9 bases between them. Germline V gene data show CDR1 as ENHRY and CDR2 as SYGVKD. This CDR3 has 14 amino acids. CDR3: CAIRVDNSGNTIYF. The CDR3 nucleotides are TGTGCCATCAGGGTCGACAACTCTGGAAACACCATATATTTT.

The chain is built from TRBV7-6 and TRBJ2-3; 10 positions agree with TRBD1. This CDR3 comprises 16 residues. The V segment lost 3 bases and the J segment 5 bases; nucleotides outside the gene matches: 8. The germline V gene encodes CDR1 SGHVS and CDR2 FNYEAQ. The chain's CDR3 is CASSFPSGTGEDTQYF. The CDR3 nucleotides are TGTGCCAGCAGCTTCCCATCCGGGACAGGGGAAGATACGCAGTATTTT.

CDR3 sequence reads: CASRQGLNEQFF. As DNA, the CDR3 is TGTGCCAGTCGTCAGGGCCTCAATGAGCAGTTCTTC. This rearrangement joins TRBV19 to TRBJ2-1; a weak D match, TRBD1 (5 bases). Between the trimmed V and J ends, which lost 8 bases and 6 bases, there was a span of 11 bases. Germline CDR1 and CDR2: LNHDA and SQIVND (reference sequence). The CDR3 length is 12 residues.

This chain uses TRBV6-5 with TRBJ1-3; D might be TRBD1 (5 bases). Germline assignment: CDR1 MNHEY and CDR2 SVGAGI. V was cut by 6 bases and J by 0 bases, with 12 bases left in between. The CDR3 runs 15 residues. CDR3 amino acids: CASSLQGASGNTIYF. The CDR3 DNA follows: TGTGCCAGCAGCCTACAAGGGGCCTCTGGAAACACCATATATTTT.

V and J are TRBV5-4 and TRBJ2-5, with 7 bases fitting TRBD2. The CDR3 sequence is 14 residues long. With 0 bases clipped from V and 5 bases from J, the junction kept 4 bases outside the gene matches. Germline V gene lookup returns CDR1 SGHNT and CDR2 YYREEE (reference sequence). CDR3 region: CASSLGLALETQYF. Written as DNA, the CDR3 is TGTGCCAGCAGCTTGGGACTAGCTCTGGAGACCCAGTACTTC.

The chain carries TRBV6-1 and TRBJ2-7; TRBD1 might be the D (6 bases). The germline V gene encodes CDR1 MNHNS and CDR2 SASEGT. This CDR3 has 12 amino acids. Trimming pared 10 bases from V and 2 bases from J, leaving 12 bases between. For the CDR3, the DNA is TGTGCCATCCTTCGGGACACCTACGAGCAGTACTTC. Translated: CAILRDTYEQYF.

This clone appeared a single time. The chain has TRBV11-2 and TRBJ2-3, with 7 bases matching TRBD1. Germline CDR1 and CDR2: SGHAT and FQNNGV. With V trimmed by 1 base and J by 0 bases, 4 bases remained unmatched. This CDR3 is 16 amino acids long. The CDR3 bases are TGTGCCAGCAGCTTAGTAAGACAGGGAAGCACAGATACGCAGTATTTT. Protein sequence: CASSLVRQGSTDTQYF.

The chain joins TRBV7-8 to TRBJ1-5; D unclear. Germline V gene sequence: CDR1 SGHVS, CDR2 FQNEAQ. V was cut by 3 bases and J by 3 bases, with 6 bases left in between. The CDR3 runs 13 residues. CDR3 protein: CASSFGPNQPQHF. The CDR3 DNA sequence: TGTGCCAGCAGCTTTGGGCCCAATCAGCCCCAGCATTTT.

This rearrangement joins TRBV27 to TRBJ2-7; D remains ambiguous. This CDR3 is built from 16 residues. The germline V and J ends were trimmed by 4 bases and 0 bases, with 16 bases remaining between them. Germline lookup yields CDR1 MNHEY and CDR2 SMNVEV (reference sequence). DNA of the CDR3: TGTGCCAGCAGTTCTTATAACACCGCCAGCTCCTACGAGCAGTACTTC. Its translation: CASSSYNTASSYEQYF.

The gene calls are TRBV27 and TRBJ2-3, with 11 bases matching TRBD2. V was clipped by 2 bases and J by 2 bases; unmatched bases: 3. The CDR3 extends over 16 amino acids. The germline CDR1 and CDR2 sequences are MNHEY and SMNVEV (reference sequence). The CDR3 sequence is CASSLTSGSPTDTQYF. In DNA form, the CDR3 reads TGTGCCAGCAGTTTAACTAGCGGGAGCCCCACAGATACGCAGTATTTT.

The chain joins TRBV7-8 to TRBJ2-7; TRBD2 agrees at 12 bases. V lost 0 bases, J lost 5 bases, and 5 bases stayed unmatched. CDR3 length: 16 residues. CDR1 SGHVS and CDR2 FQNEAQ come from the germline V gene. This CDR3 is CASSLALAGGGDEQYF. Here the CDR3 DNA reads TGTGCCAGCAGCTTAGCTCTAGCGGGAGGGGGTGACGAGCAGTACTTC. Using reference TRBV7-8 and TRBJ2-7 for the parts outside the CDR3, the full variable domain is GAGVSQSPRYKVAKRGQDVALRCDPISGHVSLFWYQQALGQGPEFLTYFQNEAQLDKSGLPSDRFFAERPEGSVSTLKIQRTQQEDSAVYLCASSLALAGGGDEQYFGPGTRLTVT.

J is TRBJ2-7 and V is TRBV5-8, with 10 bases lining up with TRBD1. Germline CDR1 and CDR2: SGHTS and YDEGEE. The J segment lost 2 bases and the V segment lost 5 bases, leaving 4 bases of the junction unmatched. CDR3 size: 14 residues. The CDR3 sequence: CASRDGTGAYEQYF. The CDR3 nucleotides read TGTGCCAGCAGGGATGGGACAGGGGCCTACGAGCAGTACTTC.

The chain employs TRBV4-2 and TRBJ2-1, with unresolved D. The CDR3 is 13 residues long. Germline CDR1 reads LGHNA; CDR2 reads YNFKEQ. V dropped 5 bases and J dropped 4 bases, with 9 bases sitting between them. The CDR3 DNA is TGTGCCAGCAGCATCAGTATTTACAATGAGCAGTTCTTC. Translating gives CASSISIYNEQFF.

The chain couples TRBV30 to TRBJ1-2; 12 bases line up with TRBD1. V gave up 7 bases and J gave up 8 bases; unmatched junction bases: 11. The CDR3 totals 14 residues. Germline CDR1 reads GTSNPN; CDR2 reads SVGIG (reference sequence). The DNA of the CDR3 is TGTGCCTCACCTTCCGGGACAGGGGGCTTGGGCTACACCTTC. It yields the protein CASPSGTGGLGYTF.

The rearrangement links TRBV5-1 to TRBJ2-3, with 8 bases matching TRBD1. The V gene end was trimmed by 3 bases and the J gene end by 1 base; junction bases not matched to a gene: 1. CDR3 size: 14 residues. Germline V CDR1 and CDR2: SGHRS, YFSETQ. The CDR3 here is CASSSGQGTDTQYF. As DNA, the CDR3 is TGCGCCAGCAGCTCGGGACAGGGCACAGATACGCAGTATTTT. Full variable domain (missing parts from reference TRBV5-1 and TRBJ2-3): KAGVTQTPRYLIKTRGQQVTLSCSPISGHRSVSWYQQTPGQGLQFLFEYFSETQRNKGNFPGRFSGRQFSNSRSEMNVSTLELGDSALYLCASSSGQGTDTQYFGPGTRLTVL.

The chain has TRBV10-3 and TRBJ2-1; the D gene is possibly TRBD2 (6 bases). Deletions cut 10 bases from V and 9 bases from J, with 19 bases between. Germline values: CDR1 ENHRY, CDR2 SYGVKD. The CDR3 consists of 13 residues. CDR3 in DNA: TGTGCCACGAGTGGGGGGACCAACAGTGAGCAGTTCTTC. This gives the protein CATSGGTNSEQFF.

J is TRBJ2-7 and V is TRBV30; 7 bases align to TRBD2. V shed 4 bases, J shed 6 bases, and the junction held 12 bases outside the gene matches. CDR3 length: 14 amino acids. Germline values: CDR1 GTSNPN, CDR2 SVGIG (reference sequence). The CDR3 protein is CAWTVAGLRGEQYF. Written as DNA, the CDR3 is TGTGCCTGGACCGTAGCGGGCCTTCGCGGCGAGCAGTACTTC.

The chain is built from TRBV27 and TRBJ1-2, with 8 bases identical to TRBD1. The CDR3 runs 14 residues. The germline V gene has CDR1 MNHEY and CDR2 SMNVEV (reference sequence). The junction had 7 bases not matched to a gene; V was cut back by 6 bases and J by 4 bases. This chain's CDR3 is CASSGRQGSYGYTF. For the CDR3, the DNA is TGTGCCAGCAGCGGGCGACAGGGGAGCTATGGCTACACCTTC.

The CDR3 reads CASSERGGVAGELFF. CDR3 in DNA: TGTGCCAGCAGTGAAAGGGGGGGGGTCGCCGGGGAGCTGTTTTTT. The chain recombines TRBV6-1 with TRBJ2-2; D is perhaps TRBD2 (7 bases). The CDR3 is made up of 15 amino acids. Germline values: CDR1 MNHNS, CDR2 SASEGT. Trimming stripped 2 bases from V and 6 bases from J, with 13 bases between.

V usage is TRBV29-1 and J usage is TRBJ2-1; 10 bases line up with TRBD2. The CDR3 contains 17 residues. Germline loops: CDR1 SQVTM, CDR2 ANQGSEA. J gave up 0 bases and V 4 bases, and 9 bases lay outside the gene matches. DNA for the CDR3: TGCAGCGTTGGGGGGCTAGCGGGAGAGGGCTCCTACAATGAGCAGTTCTTC. Translating gives CSVGGLAGEGSYNEQFF.

The genes are TRBV5-1 and TRBJ2-1, with TRBD2 identical over 7 bases. V was pared by 0 bases and J by 2 bases, with 5 bases of the junction left unmatched. This CDR3 contains 16 residues. CDR1 and CDR2 (germline): SGHRS, YFSETQ. The CDR3 protein is CASSLGPAGTYNEQFF. The CDR3 DNA sequence: TGCGCCAGCAGCTTGGGGCCAGCGGGGACCTACAATGAGCAGTTCTTC. Filled out from reference TRBV5-1 and TRBJ2-1, the complete variable domain reads KAGVTQTPRYLIKTRGQQVTLSCSPISGHRSVSWYQQTPGQGLQFLFEYFSETQRNKGNFPGRFSGRQFSNSRSEMNVSTLELGDSALYLCASSLGPAGTYNEQFFGPGTRLTVL.

The chain employs TRBV27 and TRBJ2-2, with 7 bases matching TRBD2. The CDR3 has 20 amino acids. Germline CDR1 and CDR2: MNHEY and SMNVEV (reference sequence). V shed 6 bases and J 1 base; nucleotides not matched to a gene: 20. CDR3 nucleotides: TGTGCCAGCAGGACCTGGGAGGGATCCCAGAACCGTAAGAACACCGGGGAGCTGTTTTTT. As protein: CASRTWEGSQNRKNTGELFF.

This clone came up once. The chain employs TRBV29-1 and TRBJ2-2, with 10 bases that match TRBD1. This CDR3 comprises 17 residues. J was trimmed by 0 bases and V by 6 bases; bases with no gene match: 10. CDR1 and CDR2 (germline): SQVTM, ANQGSEA. CDR3: CSVLGTGVEANTGELFF. The CDR3 coding sequence is TGCAGCGTCCTCGGGACAGGGGTAGAGGCGAACACCGGGGAGCTGTTTTTT.

The V gene is TRBV6-5, the J gene TRBJ1-5; unclear D gene. The CDR3 runs to 13 residues. Germline-derived CDR1 and CDR2 are MNHEY and SVGAGI. CDR3 in DNA: TGTGCGCTCCCCCATATCGGTATCGAGCCCCAGCATTTT. Its translation: CALPHIGIEPQHF.